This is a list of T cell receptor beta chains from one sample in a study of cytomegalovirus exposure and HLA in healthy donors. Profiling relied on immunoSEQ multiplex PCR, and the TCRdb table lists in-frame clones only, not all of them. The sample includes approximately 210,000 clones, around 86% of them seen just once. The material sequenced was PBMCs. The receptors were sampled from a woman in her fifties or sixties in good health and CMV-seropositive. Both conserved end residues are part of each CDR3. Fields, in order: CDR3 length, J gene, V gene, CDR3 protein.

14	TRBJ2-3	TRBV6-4	CASSDSGGTDTQYF
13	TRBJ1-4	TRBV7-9	CASSTWTFEKLFF
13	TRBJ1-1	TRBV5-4	CASSLVPGAEAFF
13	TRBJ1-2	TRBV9	CASSPGTVDGYTF
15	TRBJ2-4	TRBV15	CATSRGGGILDIQYF
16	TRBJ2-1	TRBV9	CASSSTGRGGVNEQFF
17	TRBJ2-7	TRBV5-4	CASSPQYKGQRTYEQYF
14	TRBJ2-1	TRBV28	CASLSGGSYNEQFF
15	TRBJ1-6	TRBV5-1	CASSRRTGAYSPLHF
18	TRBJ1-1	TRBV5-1	CASSLTGGQGGTNTEAFF
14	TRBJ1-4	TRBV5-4	CASSSGLTNEKLFF
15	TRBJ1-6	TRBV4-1	CASSQVRVYNSPLHF
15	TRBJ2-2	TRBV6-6	CASIPPGGETGELFF
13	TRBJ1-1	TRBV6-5	CASRSEGDTEAFF
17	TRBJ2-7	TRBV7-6	CASSLEGRGGLRDEQYF
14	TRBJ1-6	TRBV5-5	CASSPGGGGSPLHF
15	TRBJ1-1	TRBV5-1	CASSLGGAANTEAFF
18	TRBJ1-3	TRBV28	CASSPAILGGTGGNTIYF
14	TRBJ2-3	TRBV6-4	CASSERGSTDTQYF
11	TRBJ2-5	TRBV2	CASSRQLHKYF
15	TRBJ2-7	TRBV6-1	CASSHWGGTSYEQYF
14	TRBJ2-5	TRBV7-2	CASSQNRGGETQYF
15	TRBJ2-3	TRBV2	CASNPRTSGTDTQYF
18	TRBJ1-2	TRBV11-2	CASSLTGTGGFLVSGYTF
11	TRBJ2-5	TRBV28	CASSFAETQYF
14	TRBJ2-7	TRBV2	CASGSGQGIYEQYF
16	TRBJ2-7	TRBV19	CASSGTGAPRDYEQYF
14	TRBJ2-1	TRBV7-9	CASSLVSGGLEQFF
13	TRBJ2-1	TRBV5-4	CASSLVGLDEQFF
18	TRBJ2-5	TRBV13	CASSLGSGGAARRETQYF
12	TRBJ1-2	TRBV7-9	CASSGDSQGYTF
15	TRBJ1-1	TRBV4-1	CASSQDGQGGPEAFF
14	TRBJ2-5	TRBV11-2	CASSSTGSGETQYF
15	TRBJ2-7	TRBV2	CASSEVAGDLGEQYF
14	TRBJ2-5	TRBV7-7	CASSSQGVGETQYF
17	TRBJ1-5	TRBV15	CATSGPEGRGRKQPQHF
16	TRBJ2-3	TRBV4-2	CASSQDHGGSTDTQYF
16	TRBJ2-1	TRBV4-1	CASSQELGGRYNEQFF
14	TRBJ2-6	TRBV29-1	CSVRTVSGANVLTF
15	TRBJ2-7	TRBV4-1	CASSQATGSRYEQYF
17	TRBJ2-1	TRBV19	CASSTPGLAGGGNEQFF
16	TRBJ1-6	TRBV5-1	CASSSGGAGPNSPLHF
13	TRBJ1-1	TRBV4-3	CASSQGRQGEAFF
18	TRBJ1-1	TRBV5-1	CASSKTLPLQGLSTEAFF
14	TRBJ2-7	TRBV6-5	CASSEGDSFGEQYF